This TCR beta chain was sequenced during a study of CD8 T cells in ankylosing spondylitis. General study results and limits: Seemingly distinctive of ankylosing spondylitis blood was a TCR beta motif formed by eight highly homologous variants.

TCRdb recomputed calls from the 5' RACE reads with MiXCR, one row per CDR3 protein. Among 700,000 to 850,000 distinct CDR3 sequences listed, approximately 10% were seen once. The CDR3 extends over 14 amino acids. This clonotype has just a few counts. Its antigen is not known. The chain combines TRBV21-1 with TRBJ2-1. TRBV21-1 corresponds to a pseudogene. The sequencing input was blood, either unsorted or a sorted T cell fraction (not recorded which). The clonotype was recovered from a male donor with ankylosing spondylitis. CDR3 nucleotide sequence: TGTGCCAGCAGCAGTCCGTTCTGTGGGGATGAGCAGTTCTTC. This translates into CASSSPFCGDEQFF.